The 29 T cell receptor beta chains listed next were all sequenced from one sample in a study of blood T cell repertoires in COVID-19. Produced via immunoSEQ multiplex PCR; TCRdb's table is partial and in-frame only. Among fewer than 450,000 clones, 88% were seen once, and the ten largest hold roughly 12%. Input material: peripheral blood. The origin of the receptors is a woman aged 45-59 years with COVID-19, enrolled during active disease.

This clone has more than one count but fewer than ten. The V and J genes are TRBV13 and TRBJ1-1; a possible D gene is TRBD1 (6 bases). V was pared by 5 bases and J by 10 bases, with 26 bases between. CDR3 length equals 16 residues. Germline CDR1 is PRHDT and CDR2 is FYEKMQ (reference sequence). The CDR3 DNA reads TGTGCCAGCAGCCCTCAGGGGCGGGGGACCCCGGCACGAGCTTTCTTT. As protein: CASSPQGRGTPARAFF.

This clone came up a few times. The same CDR3 also results from other DNA sequences found in this sample. The V gene is TRBV11-2, the J gene TRBJ1-1, with a weak D call TRBD1 (5 bases). Per germline, CDR1 SGHAT and CDR2 FQNNGV. V lost 5 bases and J lost 3, with 13 bases in between. The CDR3 runs 14 residues. CDR3 nucleotides: TGTGCCAGCAGCCCAAGCGGGGGGTACACTGAAGCTTTCTTT. Protein product: CASSPSGGYTEAFF.

This clone was found a few times. This rearrangement joins TRBV6-1 to TRBJ1-5, with D possibly being TRBD1 (6 bases). V was shortened by 2 bases and J by 0 bases, with 14 bases between the two germline ends. Germline V CDR1 and CDR2: MNHNS, SASEGT. The length of the CDR3 is 17 residues. The CDR3 DNA sequence: TGTGCCAGCAGTGAAATTAGGACAGCGAATAGCAATCAGCCCCAGCATTTT. Its protein is CASSEIRTANSNQPQHF.

The V and J genes are TRBV4-1 and TRBJ2-1; 14 nucleotides align to TRBD2. Germline V gives CDR1 MGHRA, CDR2 YSYEKL. The CDR3 has 18 residues. Losses at the gene ends were 2 bases for V and 7 bases for J; bases not matched to a gene: 10. CDR3 DNA: TGCGCCAGCAGCCAACGCGGGACTAGCGGGGGTCGGGATAATGAGCAGTTCTTC. Protein sequence: CASSQRGTSGGRDNEQFF.

This chain joins TRBV5-1 and TRBJ1-1; D unresolved. Per germline, CDR1 SGHRS and CDR2 YFSETQ. Trimming shortened V by 4 bases and J by 8 bases, and 12 bases separated the two germline ends. The CDR3 extends over 12 amino acids. CDR3 residues: CASSLYPEEAFF. In DNA, the CDR3 is TGCGCCAGCAGCCTGTATCCGGAGGAAGCTTTCTTT. The full variable domain, rest sourced from reference TRBV5-1 and TRBJ1-1, is KAGVTQTPRYLIKTRGQQVTLSCSPISGHRSVSWYQQTPGQGLQFLFEYFSETQRNKGNFPGRFSGRQFSNSRSEMNVSTLELGDSALYLCASSLYPEEAFFGQGTRLTVV.

The chain combines TRBV13 with TRBJ2-7; 9 bases align to TRBD1. Germline V CDR1 and CDR2: PRHDT, FYEKMQ (reference sequence). V shed 4 bases and J 4 bases; nucleotides not matched to a gene: 8. The CDR3 extends over 15 amino acids. CDR3 residues: CASSSGQGRRYEQYF. CDR3 in DNA: TGTGCCAGCAGCTCGGGACAGGGTCGTCGGTACGAGCAGTACTTC.

The rearrangement uses TRBV6-5 and TRBJ1-2, with a possible D match to TRBD1 (5 bases). V was shortened by 6 bases and J by 4 bases, with 12 bases between the two germline ends. CDR1 is MNHEY and CDR2 is SVGAGI in the germline V gene. The CDR3 extends over 13 amino acids. CDR3 in amino acids: CASREGLAYGYTF. The CDR3, as DNA: TGTGCCAGCAGGGAGGGGCTTGCCTATGGCTACACCTTC.

The chain has TRBV28 and TRBJ2-3, with 11 bases identical to TRBD2. J was trimmed by 8 bases and V by 5 bases; bases with no gene match: 18. The V gene's germline CDR1 is MDHEN and CDR2 SYDVKM. The length of the CDR3 is 18 residues. The CDR3 bases are TGTGCCAGCAGTCCACTCGGGGTAGCGGGGGGGTCGCCGGCTACGCAGTATTTT. It codes for CASSPLGVAGGSPATQYF.

This chain connects TRBV9 to TRBJ2-7; TRBD1 aligns across 9 bases. From germline, CDR1 is SGDLS and CDR2 YYNGEE. J was trimmed by 4 bases and V by 0 bases; bases with no gene match: 5. This CDR3 contains 15 residues. The CDR3 DNA sequence: TGTGCCAGCAGCGTAGTTGGGACAGGGCGTTACGAGCAGTACTTC. This sequence encodes CASSVVGTGRYEQYF.

V gene TRBV27 combines with J gene TRBJ2-3, with a weak D call TRBD2 (5 bases). The CDR3 is made up of 16 amino acids. Germline CDR1 and CDR2: MNHEY and SMNVEV (reference sequence). Between the trimmed V and J ends, which lost 6 bases and 7 bases, there was a span of 23 bases. This CDR3 is CASSLDPGILGHTQYF. The CDR3 DNA reads TGTGCCAGCAGCCTCGACCCCGGGATCCTAGGGCATACGCAGTATTTT.

The chain employs TRBV10-2 and TRBJ2-7; 7 bases are a match to TRBD2. Per germline, CDR1 WSHSY and CDR2 SAAADI. This CDR3 is built from 11 residues. J gave up 3 bases and V 9 bases, and 2 bases lay outside the gene matches. CDR3 sequence (DNA): TGCGCCAGTGGGGGGGGCTACGAGCAGTACTTC. It encodes CASGGGYEQYF.

This chain connects TRBV19 to TRBJ1-5, with D possibly being TRBD1 (5 bases). Between the trimmed V and J ends, which lost 0 bases and 3 bases, there was a span of 21 bases. Germline V gives CDR1 LNHDA, CDR2 SQIVND (reference sequence). The CDR3 has 19 residues. This CDR3 is CASSIDPRTGQGDNQPQHF. The CDR3 DNA sequence: TGTGCCAGTAGTATAGATCCTCGAACAGGCCAAGGTGACAATCAGCCCCAGCATTTT. The variable domain in full, with the rest retrieved from reference TRBV19 and TRBJ1-5, is DGGITQSPKYLFRKEGQNVTLSCEQNLNHDAMYWYRQDPGQGLRLIYYSQIVNDFQKGDIAEGYSVSREKKESFPLTVTSAQKNPTAFYLCASSIDPRTGQGDNQPQHFGDGTRLSIL.

This clone came up once. The gene calls are TRBV9 and TRBJ2-2, with a weak D call TRBD1 (5 bases). V was cut by 3 bases and J by 6 bases, with 12 bases left in between. Germline lookup yields CDR1 SGDLS and CDR2 YYNGEE. The CDR3 has 14 amino acids. CDR3 protein: CASSASQGPGELFF. The CDR3 nucleotides read TGTGCCAGCAGCGCATCTCAGGGCCCCGGGGAGCTGTTTTTT.

The chain carries TRBV5-1 and TRBJ2-7; TRBD2 might be the D (5 bases). Germline CDR1 reads SGHRS; CDR2 reads YFSETQ. The CDR3 consists of 11 residues. V lost 4 bases, J lost 7 bases, and 9 bases lay in between. CDR3 in amino acids: CASSPGGEQYF. CDR3 DNA sequence: TGCGCCAGCAGCCCCGGCGGGGAGCAGTACTTC. Full variable domain (rest looked up from reference TRBV5-1 and TRBJ2-7): KAGVTQTPRYLIKTRGQQVTLSCSPISGHRSVSWYQQTPGQGLQFLFEYFSETQRNKGNFPGRFSGRQFSNSRSEMNVSTLELGDSALYLCASSPGGEQYFGPGTRLTVT.

The genes are TRBV2 and TRBJ1-3, with D tentatively TRBD1 (6 bases). CDR1 and CDR2 (germline): SNHLY, FYNNEI. Between the trimmed V and J ends, which lost 1 base and 4 bases, there was a span of 11 bases. The CDR3 runs 15 residues. In DNA, the CDR3 is TGTGCCAGCAGTGAAGAAGGGGGAACGGGAAACACCATATATTTT. It specifies CASSEEGGTGNTIYF. The full variable domain, its missing parts supplied by reference TRBV2 and TRBJ1-3, is EPEVTQTPSHQVTQMGQEVILRCVPISNHLYFYWYRQILGQKVEFLVSFYNNEISEKSEIFDDQFSVERPDGSNFTLKIRSTKLEDSAMYFCASSEEGGTGNTIYFGEGSWLTVV.

The gene calls are TRBV7-6 and TRBJ2-5, with 10 nucleotides matching TRBD2. V lost 1 base, J lost 2 bases, and 1 base stayed unmatched. Germline V gives CDR1 SGHVS, CDR2 FNYEAQ. The CDR3 loop spans 15 amino acids. In DNA, the CDR3 is TGTGCCAGCAGCTTAGGAGCGGGGGGGCAAGAGACCCAGTACTTC. This sequence encodes CASSLGAGGQETQYF.

The chain couples TRBV2 to TRBJ2-2; 10 bases fit TRBD2. Germline V gene sequence: CDR1 SNHLY, CDR2 FYNNEI. J was trimmed by 2 bases and V by 10 bases; bases with no gene match: 13. This CDR3 contains 17 residues. Here the CDR3 DNA reads TGTGCCAACTCTTTCCGGACTAGCGGTGGAAACACCGGGGAGCTGTTTTTT. Protein product: CANSFRTSGGNTGELFF. Drawing the rest from reference TRBV2 and TRBJ2-2, the complete variable domain is EPEVTQTPSHQVTQMGQEVILRCVPISNHLYFYWYRQILGQKVEFLVSFYNNEISEKSEIFDDQFSVERPDGSNFTLKIRSTKLEDSAMYFCANSFRTSGGNTGELFFGEGSRLTVL.

This clone was counted a single time. The chain combines TRBV2 with TRBJ2-4; D gene unclear. V gave up 0 bases and J gave up 1 base, with 13 bases separating them. The length of the CDR3 is 17 residues. From germline, CDR1 is SNHLY and CDR2 FYNNEI. CDR3: CASSEASIFAAKNIQYF. The DNA of the CDR3 is TGTGCCAGCAGTGAAGCTTCGATTTTCGCGGCCAAAAACATTCAGTACTTC. The variable domain in full, with the rest retrieved from reference TRBV2 and TRBJ2-4, is EPEVTQTPSHQVTQMGQEVILRCVPISNHLYFYWYRQILGQKVEFLVSFYNNEISEKSEIFDDQFSVERPDGSNFTLKIRSTKLEDSAMYFCASSEASIFAAKNIQYFGAGTRLSVL.

Of note for this clone: The same CDR3 is also encoded by other DNA sequences in this sample. This chain joins TRBV12-3 or TRBV12-4 and TRBJ1-1; 9 nucleotides match TRBD1. CDR3 length equals 13 residues. The V gene end was trimmed by 5 bases and the J gene end by 4 bases; junction bases not matched to a gene: 2. The CDR3 here is CASSPGQGTEAFF. For the CDR3, the DNA is TGTGCCAGCAGTCCGGGACAGGGCACTGAAGCTTTCTTT.

The chain combines TRBV7-9 with TRBJ1-2; 7 bases agree with TRBD1. The trim removed 5 bases at V and 8 bases at J, leaving 11 bases unmatched. The CDR3 consists of 14 residues. CDR1 and CDR2 (germline): SEHNR, FQNEAQ (reference sequence). The DNA for the CDR3 is TGTGCCAGCAGCCTACCCCAGGACAGGAACGGCTACACCTTC. Its protein is CASSLPQDRNGYTF.

The chain combines TRBV6-6 with TRBJ2-3; possible D gene TRBD1, 6 bases. Deletions cut 4 bases from V and 0 bases from J, with 8 bases between. The CDR3 loop spans 14 amino acids. Germline lookup yields CDR1 MNHNY and CDR2 SVGAGI (reference sequence). In nucleotides, the CDR3 is TGTGCCAGCAGTTTGGGGGCGAGCACAGATACGCAGTATTTT. The encoded protein is CASSLGASTDTQYF.

The rearrangement uses TRBV23-1 and TRBJ1-2; D might be TRBD1 (5 bases). TRBV23-1 is annotated as an ORF whose role is uncertain. V shed 0 bases and J shed 8 bases, with 16 bases lying between them. The length of the CDR3 is 15 residues. CDR3 bases: TGCGCCAGCAGTCAATCTTGGGGGGTTTTAAGCGGCTACACCTTC. Its translation: CASSQSWGVLSGYTF.

The rearrangement joins TRBV18 to TRBJ2-1; TRBD1 aligns across 9 bases. The J segment lost 0 bases and the V segment lost 5 bases, leaving 11 bases of the junction unmatched. CDR1 and CDR2 (germline): KGHSH, LQKENI. The CDR3 runs 18 residues. CDR3 coding DNA: TGTGCCAGCTCAATAGGGGACAGGGTCCCAAGCTCCTACAATGAGCAGTTCTTC. This gives the protein CASSIGDRVPSSYNEQFF.

The chain carries TRBV29-1 and TRBJ2-1; D is perhaps TRBD2 (6 bases). Trimming stripped 5 bases from V and 5 bases from J, with 19 bases between. Germline V lookup: CDR1 SQVTM, CDR2 ANQGSEA. The CDR3 is 15 residues long. CDR3 in DNA: TGCAGCGTTTCCCTCTACGGGGAGGTGGACAATGAGCAGTTCTTC. Protein product: CSVSLYGEVDNEQFF.

This clone was seen a single time. This sequence joins TRBV9 and TRBJ1-1, with TRBD1 as a possible D gene (5 bases). The germline V and J ends were trimmed by 3 bases and 2 bases, with 11 bases remaining between them. The CDR3 sequence is 14 residues long. In germline, CDR1 is SGDLS, CDR2 YYNGEE. As DNA, the CDR3 is TGTGCCAGCAGCGCCTGGACACGTAACACTGAAGCTTTCTTT. As protein: CASSAWTRNTEAFF.

The V and J genes are TRBV28 and TRBJ2-7, with no clear D. V lost 6 bases, J lost 4 bases, and 19 bases lay in between. This CDR3 has 15 residues. Germline-derived CDR1 and CDR2 are MDHEN and SYDVKM. This CDR3 reads CASRPTEPSRYEQYF. In DNA, the CDR3 is TGTGCCAGCAGGCCAACGGAGCCCTCTAGGTACGAGCAGTACTTC.

The chain links TRBV3-1 (or the pseudogene TRBV3-2) to TRBJ1-2, with D perhaps matching TRBD1 (6 bases). The CDR3 contains 14 residues. The V end lost 4 bases, the J end lost 5 bases, and 14 bases lay between the germline ends. In germline, CDR1 is LGHDT, CDR2 YNNKEL (reference sequence). This chain's CDR3 is CASSPGRGKYGYTF. CDR3 in DNA: TGTGCCAGCAGCCCGGGCAGGGGAAAGTATGGCTACACCTTC.

This rearrangement joins TRBV6-4 to TRBJ2-1, with TRBD1 matching 10 bases. Germline V lookup: CDR1 MRHNA, CDR2 SNTAGT. The length of the CDR3 is 17 residues. With 0 bases clipped from V and 4 bases from J, the junction kept 6 bases outside the gene matches. CDR3 bases: TGTGCCAGCAGTGACTCGTTGGGGACAGGGGCATACAATGAGCAGTTCTTC. The encoded protein is CASSDSLGTGAYNEQFF.

This clone was seen only once. This chain links TRBV20-1 with TRBJ2-1; a weak D match, TRBD1 (5 bases). Deletions cut 5 bases from V and 6 bases from J, with 8 bases between. CDR3 length: 11 amino acids. Germline loops: CDR1 DFQATT, CDR2 SNEGSKA (reference sequence). This chain's CDR3 is CSARRVNEQFF. As DNA, the CDR3 is TGCAGTGCTCGCAGGGTCAATGAGCAGTTCTTC.